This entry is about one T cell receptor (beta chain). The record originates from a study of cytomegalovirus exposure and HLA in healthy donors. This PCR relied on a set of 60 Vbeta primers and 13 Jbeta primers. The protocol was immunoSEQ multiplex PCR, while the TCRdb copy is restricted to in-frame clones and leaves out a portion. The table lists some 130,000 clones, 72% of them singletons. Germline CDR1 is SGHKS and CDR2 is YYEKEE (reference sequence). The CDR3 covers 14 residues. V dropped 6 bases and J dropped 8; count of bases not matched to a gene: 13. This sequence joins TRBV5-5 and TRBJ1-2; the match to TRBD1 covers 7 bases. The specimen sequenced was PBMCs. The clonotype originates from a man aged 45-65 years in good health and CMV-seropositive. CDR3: CASTLFDRAGGYTF. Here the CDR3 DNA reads TGTGCCAGCACCCTGTTCGACAGGGCGGGCGGCTACACCTTC.